This T cell receptor (beta chain) comes out of a study of long-term antiretroviral therapy in people with HIV. Survey-level resolution applied to immunoSEQ assay v3.0. The data were produced by immunoSEQ multiplex PCR, yet TCRdb's version contains in-frame clones alone and is incomplete. The repertoire includes roughly 16,000 clones, 75% to 95% of them detected once, and about 9% sits in the top ten. CDR1 and CDR2 from the germline V gene are WNHNN and SYGVQD (reference sequence). V shed 3 bases, J shed 5 bases, and the junction held 6 bases outside the gene matches. The CDR3 is 14 residues long. The sequencing here drew on unsorted PBMCs, taken 0.3 years after starting antiretroviral therapy. The sequence was obtained from a man in his 60s with HIV. The chain employs TRBV10-1 and TRBJ2-7, with TRBD1 identical over 8 bases. The chain's CDR3 is CASSDGQGYDEQYF. The CDR3, as DNA: TGCGCCAGCAGTGATGGACAGGGCTATGACGAGCAGTACTTC.